A single sample gave rise to the 7 T cell receptor beta chains below, sequenced in a study of cytomegalovirus exposure and HLA in healthy donors listed by TCRdb under 2017. Libraries were prepared through the immunoSEQ multiplex PCR assay. For the multiplex PCR, a mixture combining 60 forward primers for TCR Vbeta segments and 13 reverse primers for TCR Jbeta segments was used. TCRdb stores this immuneACCESS table with in-frame sequences only. Part of the clones is absent; in the studies checked, under half of the shortfall reflects unresolved V genes, and no reason is known for the rest. The table for this sample records roughly 120,000 clones. About 2.3% of the sample rests with the top ten. Sequencing used PBMCs. Receptors were obtained from a man aged 40-55 years in good health and CMV-seronegative.

The chain has TRBV11-1 and TRBJ2-2; tentatively, D is TRBD1 (7 bases). Germline CDR1 reads SGHAT; CDR2 reads FQDESV (reference sequence). The CDR3 runs to 14 residues. V was pared by 5 bases and J by 5 bases, with 12 bases between. The CDR3, as DNA: TGTGCCAGCAGCCCAGGGGGGTTAACCGGGGAGCTGTTTTTT. Translation: CASSPGGLTGELFF.

CDR3 nucleotides: TGCGCCAGCAGCTTGGGGCCGGGACTAGCTCTCTCCTACAATGAGCAGTTCTTC. It specifies CASSLGPGLALSYNEQFF. This chain links TRBV5-1 with TRBJ2-1; 9 nucleotides line up with TRBD2. The trim removed 0 bases at V and 0 bases at J, leaving 7 bases unmatched. Germline CDR1 SGHRS, CDR2 YFSETQ. CDR3 length: 18 residues. Based on the CDR3 plus reference TRBV5-1 and TRBJ2-1, the full variable domain is KAGVTQTPRYLIKTRGQQVTLSCSPISGHRSVSWYQQTPGQGLQFLFEYFSETQRNKGNFPGRFSGRQFSNSRSEMNVSTLELGDSALYLCASSLGPGLALSYNEQFFGPGTRLTVL.

V and J are TRBV27 and TRBJ1-3, with 7 bases matching TRBD1. The CDR3 consists of 13 residues. Trimming removed 8 bases from V and 2 bases from J; junction bases left unmatched: 3. Looked up from germline, CDR1 is MNHEY and CDR2 is SMNVEV (reference sequence). The DNA of the CDR3 is TGTGCCAGCTTTGACAGGGCTGGAAACACCATATATTTT. Protein product: CASFDRAGNTIYF.

The V gene is TRBV19, the J gene TRBJ2-3; 7 bases agree with TRBD2. Germline V gene lookup returns CDR1 LNHDA and CDR2 SQIVND (reference sequence). V trimming: 10 bases; J trimming: 0 bases; junction bases outside the gene matches: 10. The CDR3 runs to 15 residues. CDR3 sequence: CATHTGGPSTDTQYF. Here the CDR3 DNA reads TGTGCCACCCACACGGGGGGTCCTAGCACAGATACGCAGTATTTT.

This chain uses TRBV6-6 with TRBJ1-1; D perhaps matches TRBD1 (6 bases). Germline CDR1 reads MNHNY; CDR2 reads SVGAGI (reference sequence). There are 15 residues in the CDR3. Trimming took off 6 bases at V and 1 base at J, with 15 bases between the two ends. CDR3: CASRADSYQNTEAFF. In nucleotides, the CDR3 is TGTGCCAGCAGAGCGGACAGTTACCAGAACACTGAAGCTTTCTTT.

The genes are TRBV6-5 and TRBJ2-7, with 9 bases aligning to TRBD1. V gave up 6 bases and J gave up 3 bases; unmatched junction bases: 6. The germline CDR1 and CDR2 sequences are MNHEY and SVGAGI. This CDR3 spans 14 amino acids. The CDR3: CASRTGTGSYEQYF. CDR3 nucleotides: TGTGCCAGCAGGACCGGGACAGGGAGCTACGAGCAGTACTTC.

In nucleotides, the CDR3 is TGCGCCAGCAGCTTGGAAGAGTTCTCCTATGGCTACACCTTC. Translation gives CASSLEEFSYGYTF. The J gene is TRBJ1-2, the V gene TRBV5-1; no clear D. Germline CDR1 reads SGHRS; CDR2 reads YFSETQ. This CDR3 region has 14 residues. With 0 bases removed from V and 4 bases from J, the gap between germline ends came to 10 bases.